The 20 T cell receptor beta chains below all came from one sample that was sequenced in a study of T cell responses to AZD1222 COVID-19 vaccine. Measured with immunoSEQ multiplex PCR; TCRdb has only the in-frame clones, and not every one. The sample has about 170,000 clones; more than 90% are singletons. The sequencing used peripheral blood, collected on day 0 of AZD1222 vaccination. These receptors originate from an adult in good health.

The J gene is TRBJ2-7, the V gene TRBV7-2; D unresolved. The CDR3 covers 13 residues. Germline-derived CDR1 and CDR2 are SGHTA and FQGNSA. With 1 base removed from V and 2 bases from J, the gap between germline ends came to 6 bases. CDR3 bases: TGTGCCAGCAGCTTAGTGGCAGCCTACGAGCAGTACTTC. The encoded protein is CASSLVAAYEQYF.

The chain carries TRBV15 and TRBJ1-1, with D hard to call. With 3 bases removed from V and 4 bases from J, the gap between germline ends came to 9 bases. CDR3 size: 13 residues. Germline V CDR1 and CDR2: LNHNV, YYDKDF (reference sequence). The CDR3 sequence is CATSRSAGTEAFF. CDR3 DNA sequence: TGTGCCACCAGCAGGTCTGCGGGCACTGAAGCTTTCTTT.

The CDR3 DNA reads as TGTGCCAGCTCACCATTAACCGGGCAGGGAAATGCCCGGGAGGCTGGCTACACCTTC. It specifies CASSPLTGQGNAREAGYTF. The chain employs TRBV18 and TRBJ1-2, with D possibly TRBD1 on 5 matching bases. CDR3 size: 19 residues. V was shortened by 2 bases and J by 7 bases, with 29 bases between the two germline ends. Germline CDR1 is KGHSH and CDR2 is LQKENI. The whole variable domain, filled in from reference TRBV18 and TRBJ1-2, reads NAGVMQNPRHLVRRRGQEARLRCSPMKGHSHVYWYRQLPEEGLKFMVYLQKENIIDESGMPKERFSAEFPKEGPSILRIQQVVRGDSAAYFCASSPLTGQGNAREAGYTFGSGTRLTVV.

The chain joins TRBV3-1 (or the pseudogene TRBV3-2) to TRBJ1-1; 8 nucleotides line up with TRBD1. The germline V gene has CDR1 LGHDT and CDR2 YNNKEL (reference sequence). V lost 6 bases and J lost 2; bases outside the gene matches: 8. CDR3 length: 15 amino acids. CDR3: CASRRRGTGNTEAFF. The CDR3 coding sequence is TGTGCCAGCAGGAGAAGGGGGACAGGCAACACTGAAGCTTTCTTT.

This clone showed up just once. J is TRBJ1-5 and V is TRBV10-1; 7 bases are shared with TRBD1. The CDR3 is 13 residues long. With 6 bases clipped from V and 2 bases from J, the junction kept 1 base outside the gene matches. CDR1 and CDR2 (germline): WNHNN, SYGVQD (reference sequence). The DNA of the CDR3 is TGCGCCAGCAGCCAGGGGGGCAATCAGCCCCAGCATTTT. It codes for CASSQGGNQPQHF.

CDR3 coding DNA: TGCGCCAGCAGCCCAGGGGTCTCTGGAAACACCATATATTTT. It codes for CASSPGVSGNTIYF. This rearrangement joins TRBV5-1 to TRBJ1-3, with D possibly matching TRBD1 (6 bases). Germline loops: CDR1 SGHRS, CDR2 YFSETQ. Trimming stripped 4 bases from V and 0 bases from J, with 8 bases between. CDR3 length: 14 residues.

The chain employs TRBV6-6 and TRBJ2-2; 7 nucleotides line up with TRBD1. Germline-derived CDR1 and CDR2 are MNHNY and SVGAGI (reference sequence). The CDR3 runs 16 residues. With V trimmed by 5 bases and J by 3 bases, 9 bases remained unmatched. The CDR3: CASSHRNRGYTGELFF. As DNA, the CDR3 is TGTGCCAGCAGTCACCGAAACAGGGGCTACACCGGGGAGCTGTTTTTT.

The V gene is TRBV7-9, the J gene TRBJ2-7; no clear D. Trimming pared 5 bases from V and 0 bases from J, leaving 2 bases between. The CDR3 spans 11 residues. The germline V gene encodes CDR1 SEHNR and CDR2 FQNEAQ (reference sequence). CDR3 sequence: CASSRSYEQYF. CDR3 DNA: TGTGCCAGCAGCCGCTCCTACGAGCAGTACTTC.

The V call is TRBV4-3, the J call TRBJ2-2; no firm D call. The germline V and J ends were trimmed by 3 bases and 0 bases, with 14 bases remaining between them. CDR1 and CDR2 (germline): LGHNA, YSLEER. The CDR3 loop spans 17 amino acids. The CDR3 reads CASSHPDKGTNTGELFF. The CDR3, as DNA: TGCGCCAGCAGCCACCCCGATAAAGGAACGAACACCGGGGAGCTGTTTTTT.

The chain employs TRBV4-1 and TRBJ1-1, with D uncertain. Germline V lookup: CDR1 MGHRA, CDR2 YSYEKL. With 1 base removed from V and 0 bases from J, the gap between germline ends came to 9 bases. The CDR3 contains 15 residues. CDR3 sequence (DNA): TGCGCCAGCAGCCAAGGGGCGGGGATGAACACTGAAGCTTTCTTT. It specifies CASSQGAGMNTEAFF.

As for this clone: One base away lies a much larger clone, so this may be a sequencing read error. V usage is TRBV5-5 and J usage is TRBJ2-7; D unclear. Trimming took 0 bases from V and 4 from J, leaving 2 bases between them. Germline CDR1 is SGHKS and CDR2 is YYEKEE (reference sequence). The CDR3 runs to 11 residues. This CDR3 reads CASSLGYEQYF. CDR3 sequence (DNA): TGTGCCAGCAGCTTGGGGTACGAGCAGTACTTC. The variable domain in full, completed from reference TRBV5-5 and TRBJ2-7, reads DAGVTQSPTHLIKTRGQQVTLRCSPISGHKSVSWYQQVLGQGPQFIFQYYEKEERGRGNFPDRFSARQFPNYSSELNVNALLLGDSALYLCASSLGYEQYFGPGTRLTVT.

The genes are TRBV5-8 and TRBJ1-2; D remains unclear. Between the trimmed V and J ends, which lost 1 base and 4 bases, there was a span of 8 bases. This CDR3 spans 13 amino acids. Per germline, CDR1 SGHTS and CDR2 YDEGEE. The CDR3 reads CASSLTASYGYTF. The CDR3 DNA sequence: TGTGCCAGCAGCTTGACAGCGTCCTATGGCTACACCTTC.

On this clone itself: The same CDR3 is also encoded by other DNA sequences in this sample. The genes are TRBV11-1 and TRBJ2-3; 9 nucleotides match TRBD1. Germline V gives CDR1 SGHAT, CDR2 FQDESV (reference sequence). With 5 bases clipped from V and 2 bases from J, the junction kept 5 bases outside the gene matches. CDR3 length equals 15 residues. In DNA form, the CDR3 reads TGTGCCAGCAGCCCGGGACAGGGCTACACAGATACGCAGTATTTT. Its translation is CASSPGQGYTDTQYF.

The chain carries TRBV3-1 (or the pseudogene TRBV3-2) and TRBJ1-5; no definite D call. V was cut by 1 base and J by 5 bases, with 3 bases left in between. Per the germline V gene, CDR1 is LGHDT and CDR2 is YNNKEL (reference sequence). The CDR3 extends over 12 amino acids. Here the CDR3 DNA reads TGTGCCAGCAGCCAAGGAGATCAGCCCCAGCATTTT. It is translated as CASSQGDQPQHF.

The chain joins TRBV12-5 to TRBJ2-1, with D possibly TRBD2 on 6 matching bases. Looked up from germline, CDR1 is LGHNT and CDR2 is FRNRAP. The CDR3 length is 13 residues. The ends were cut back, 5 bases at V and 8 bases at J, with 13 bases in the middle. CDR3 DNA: TGTGCTAGTGGTCTAAAACTAGCTGATGAGCAGTTCTTC. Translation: CASGLKLADEQFF.

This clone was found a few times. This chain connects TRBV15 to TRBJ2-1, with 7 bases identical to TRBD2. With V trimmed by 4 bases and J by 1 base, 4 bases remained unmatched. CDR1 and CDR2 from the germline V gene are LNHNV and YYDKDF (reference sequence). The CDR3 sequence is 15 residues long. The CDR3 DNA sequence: TGTGCCACCAGCACCAGGACTAGGTCCTACAATGAGCAGTTCTTC. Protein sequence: CATSTRTRSYNEQFF.

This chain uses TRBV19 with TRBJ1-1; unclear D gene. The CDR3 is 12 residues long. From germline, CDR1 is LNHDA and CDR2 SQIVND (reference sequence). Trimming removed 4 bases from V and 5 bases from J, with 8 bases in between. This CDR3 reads CASSTGWTEAFF. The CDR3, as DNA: TGTGCCAGTAGTACAGGTTGGACTGAAGCTTTCTTT.

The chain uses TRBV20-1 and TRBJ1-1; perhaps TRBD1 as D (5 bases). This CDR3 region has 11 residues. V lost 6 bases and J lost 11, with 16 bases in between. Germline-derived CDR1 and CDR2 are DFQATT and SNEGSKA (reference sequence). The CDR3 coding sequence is TGCAGTGCACTTCCACAGGTTATGGCTTTCTTT. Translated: CSALPQVMAFF.

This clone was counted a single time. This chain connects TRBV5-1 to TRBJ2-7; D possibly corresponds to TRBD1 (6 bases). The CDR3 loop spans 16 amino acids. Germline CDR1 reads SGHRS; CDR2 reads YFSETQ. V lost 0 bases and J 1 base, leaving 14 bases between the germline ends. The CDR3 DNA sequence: TGCGCCAGCAGCTTGGATCCCGGGACACCGTCCTACGAGCAGTACTTC. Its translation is CASSLDPGTPSYEQYF.

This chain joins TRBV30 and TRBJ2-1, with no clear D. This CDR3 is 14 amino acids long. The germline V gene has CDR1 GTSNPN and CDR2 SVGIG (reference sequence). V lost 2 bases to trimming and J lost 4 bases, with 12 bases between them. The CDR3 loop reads CAWSSLGMYNEQFF. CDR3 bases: TGTGCCTGGAGTTCCCTAGGAATGTACAATGAGCAGTTCTTC.